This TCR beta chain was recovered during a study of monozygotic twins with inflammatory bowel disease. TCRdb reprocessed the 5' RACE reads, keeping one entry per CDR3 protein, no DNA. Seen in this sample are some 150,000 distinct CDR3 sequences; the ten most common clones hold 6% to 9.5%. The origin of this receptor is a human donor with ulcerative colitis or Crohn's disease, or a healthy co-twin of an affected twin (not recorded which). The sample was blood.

The CDR3 region is CSVEDRRADNEQFF. The chain carries TRBV29-1 and TRBJ2-1; TCRdb outputs TRBD2, but without DNA this stays unchecked. Per the germline V gene, CDR1 is SQVTM and CDR2 is ANQGSEA. There are 14 residues in the CDR3.